This TCR beta chain was found in a study of graft-versus-host responses after intestinal transplantation. This CDR3 is built from 14 residues. V lost 4 bases to trimming and J lost 2 bases, with 9 bases between them. Per germline, CDR1 MNHNS and CDR2 SASEGT. Assay: immunoSEQ multiplex PCR; the TCRdb copy retains only in-frame clones and omits some. Of about 120,000 clones listed, 93% are singletons. Points from the study as a whole: Individuals who had graft-donor T cell macrochimerism had allografts that showed high graft-versus-host to host-versus-graft clonal ratios.

As concerns this clone: Its antigen is undetermined.

The clonotype originates from a human donor who was the organ donor for an intestinal transplant. The sample in question was unstimulated CD8+ T cells sorted from spleen or lymph node cells, obtained before transplant. This sequence joins TRBV6-1 and TRBJ2-1, with D tentatively TRBD1 or TRBD2 (5 bases each). The CDR3 coding sequence is TGTGCCAGCAGTGGGGACCAACCCTACAATGAGCAGTTCTTC. Translating it yields CASSGDQPYNEQFF.